These 6 T cell receptor beta chains share one sample of origin, sequenced in a study of OX40 agonist ivuxolimab in advanced cancers. The data were produced by immunoSEQ multiplex PCR, yet TCRdb's version contains in-frame clones alone and is incomplete. The table has around 60,000 clones, 75% to 90% seen once. The source material was CD4+ or CD8+ T cells sorted from blood, sampled in a trial of the OX40 agonist ivuxolimab. The receptors shown here come from an adult with an advanced solid tumor such as melanoma, head and neck, liver or kidney cancer.

The rearrangement joins TRBV6-5 to TRBJ1-1; D call uncertain. V lost 7 bases and J lost 1, with 4 bases in between. CDR1 is MNHEY and CDR2 is SVGAGI in the germline V gene. This CDR3 is built from 11 residues. The CDR3 loop is CASIGNTEAFF. The CDR3 coding sequence is TGTGCCAGCATTGGGAACACTGAAGCTTTCTTT.

The chain couples TRBV14 to TRBJ2-7; D unresolved. Germline V CDR1 and CDR2: SGHDN, FVKESK. The CDR3 is 15 amino acids. V was clipped by 2 bases and J by 7 bases, with 18 bases between them. The CDR3 loop reads CASSQSVLGFREQYF. In DNA, the CDR3 is TGTGCCAGCAGCCAATCTGTTCTGGGATTTAGGGAGCAGTACTTC.

The chain employs TRBV9 and TRBJ2-3, with a possible D match to TRBD2 (5 bases). Between the trimmed V and J ends, which lost 1 base and 4 bases, there was a span of 16 bases. In germline, CDR1 is SGDLS, CDR2 YYNGEE. The CDR3 is 16 amino acids. The CDR3 bases are TGTGCCAGCAGCGTAACCGGGGAAAGCCCCCCAGATACGCAGTATTTT. This translates into CASSVTGESPPDTQYF.

The chain carries TRBV25-1 and TRBJ2-2; D gene ambiguous. V was cut by 1 base and J by 4 bases, with 7 bases left in between. Germline lookup yields CDR1 MGHDK and CDR2 SYGVNS. This CDR3 spans 14 amino acids. The CDR3 spells CASSELWGTGELFF. CDR3 DNA: TGTGCCAGCAGTGAATTGTGGGGCACCGGGGAGCTGTTTTTT.

The chain employs TRBV28 and TRBJ1-4; D gene ambiguous. The CDR3 totals 13 residues. CDR1 and CDR2 from the germline V gene are MDHEN and SYDVKM. The V end lost 5 bases, the J end lost 7 bases, and 11 bases lay between the germline ends. The CDR3 loop is CASSANSGEKLFF. The CDR3 coding sequence is TGTGCCAGCAGTGCCAACAGTGGTGAAAAACTGTTTTTT.

The genes are TRBV10-3 and TRBJ2-7, with D possibly being TRBD1 or TRBD2 (5 bases each). The CDR3 runs to 12 residues. The germline V gene encodes CDR1 ENHRY and CDR2 SYGVKD. The V and J ends lost 8 bases and 0 bases respectively, with 8 bases between them. The CDR3 loop reads CAIWDGSYEQYF. CDR3 sequence (DNA): TGTGCCATCTGGGACGGCTCCTACGAGCAGTACTTC.